This T cell receptor (beta chain) was sequenced for a study of cytotoxic CD8 clonotypes in ibrutinib-treated CLL. Sequencing used immunoSEQ multiplex PCR; TCRdb keeps in-frame clones, though not all of them. Of roughly 160,000 clones listed, more than 65% are singletons. The germline V gene encodes CDR1 SEHNR and CDR2 FQNEAQ (reference sequence). Trimming shortened V by 5 bases and J by 4 bases, and 15 bases separated the two germline ends. The CDR3 runs 15 residues. The sample here was PBMCs, taken after 12 months of ibrutinib treatment. This clonotype originated in a human donor with chronic lymphocytic leukemia. V gene TRBV7-9 combines with J gene TRBJ1-3; TRBD1 is a possible D gene (6 bases). The CDR3 spells CASSRAGALGNTIYF. CDR3 nucleotide sequence: TGTGCCAGCAGCCGCGCGGGGGCACTGGGAAACACCATATATTTT.